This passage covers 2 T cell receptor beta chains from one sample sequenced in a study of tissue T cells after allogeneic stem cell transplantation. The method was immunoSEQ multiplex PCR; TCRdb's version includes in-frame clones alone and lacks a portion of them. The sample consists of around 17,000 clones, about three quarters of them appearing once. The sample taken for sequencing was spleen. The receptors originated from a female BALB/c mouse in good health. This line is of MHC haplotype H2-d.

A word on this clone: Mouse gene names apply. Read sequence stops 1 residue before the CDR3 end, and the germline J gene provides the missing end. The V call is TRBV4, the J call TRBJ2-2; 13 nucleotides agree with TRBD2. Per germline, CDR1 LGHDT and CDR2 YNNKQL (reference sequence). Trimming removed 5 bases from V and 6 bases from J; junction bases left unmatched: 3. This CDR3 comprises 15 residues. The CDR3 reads CASSADWGGPGQLYF. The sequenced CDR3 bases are TGTGCCAGCAGCGCGGACTGGGGGGGCCCCGGGCAGCTCTAC.

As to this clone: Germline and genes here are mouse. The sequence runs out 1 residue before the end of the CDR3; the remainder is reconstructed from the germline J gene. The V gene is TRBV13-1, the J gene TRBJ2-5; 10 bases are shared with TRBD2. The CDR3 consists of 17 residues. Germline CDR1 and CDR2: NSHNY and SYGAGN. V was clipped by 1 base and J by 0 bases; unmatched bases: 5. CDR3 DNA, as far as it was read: TGTGCCAGCAGTGATCTGGGACTGGGGCTTAACCAAGACACCCAGTAC. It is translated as CASSDLGLGLNQDTQY. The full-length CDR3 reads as CASSDLGLGLNQDTQYF.